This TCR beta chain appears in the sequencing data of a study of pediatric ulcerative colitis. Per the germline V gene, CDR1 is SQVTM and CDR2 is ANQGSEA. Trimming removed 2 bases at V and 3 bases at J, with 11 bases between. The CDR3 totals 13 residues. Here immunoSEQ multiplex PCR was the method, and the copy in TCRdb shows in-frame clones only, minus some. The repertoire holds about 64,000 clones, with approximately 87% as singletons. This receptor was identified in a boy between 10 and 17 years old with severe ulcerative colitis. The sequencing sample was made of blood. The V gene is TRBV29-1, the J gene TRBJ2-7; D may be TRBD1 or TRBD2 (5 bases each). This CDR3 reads CSVERSGGYEQYF. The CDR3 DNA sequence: TGCAGCGTTGAAAGGAGTGGGGGCTACGAGCAGTACTTC.